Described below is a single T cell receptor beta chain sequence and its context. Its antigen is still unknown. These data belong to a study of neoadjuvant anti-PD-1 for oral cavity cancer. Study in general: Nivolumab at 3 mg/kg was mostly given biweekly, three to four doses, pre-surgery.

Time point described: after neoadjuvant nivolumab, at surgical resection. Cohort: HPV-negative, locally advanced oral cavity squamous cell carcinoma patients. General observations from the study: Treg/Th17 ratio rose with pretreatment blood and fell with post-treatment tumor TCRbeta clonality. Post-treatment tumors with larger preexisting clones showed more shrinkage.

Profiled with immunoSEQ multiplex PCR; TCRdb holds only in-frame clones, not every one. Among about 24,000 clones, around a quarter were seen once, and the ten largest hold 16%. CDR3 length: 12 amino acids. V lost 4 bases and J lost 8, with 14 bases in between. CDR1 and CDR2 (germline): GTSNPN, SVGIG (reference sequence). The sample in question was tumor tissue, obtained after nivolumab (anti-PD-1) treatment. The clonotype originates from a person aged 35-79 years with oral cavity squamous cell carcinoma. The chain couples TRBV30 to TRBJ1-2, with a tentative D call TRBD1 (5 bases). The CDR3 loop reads CAWTAGTSGYTF. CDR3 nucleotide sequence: TGTGCCTGGACCGCAGGGACGTCGGGCTACACCTTC.